A single TCR beta chain is shown here with its context. The antigen it binds to is not known. Base qualities are missing; no much larger clone stands one base away. Whole blood was collected in K2EDTA tubes by collaborating institutions according to the institutions' own protocols. For TCRbeta analysis, collaborators shipped samples in one of three forms: frozen whole blood, isolated PBMCs, or DNA extracted from either of those sample types. The immunoSEQ Assay, a bias-controlled multiplex PCR, was used to amplify TCRbeta CDR3 regions from genomic DNA. On the authors' methods: Within the assay, amplification of reference gene primers was used to estimate how many nucleated cells each sample contained. To quantify the absolute abundance of each unique TCRbeta CDR3 rearrangement, sequence reads were collapsed and filtered. For each sample, productive Simpson clonality was calculated by taking the square root of Simpson's diversity index across productive rearrangements. The table comes from immuneACCESS by way of TCRdb, which keeps in-frame sequences with V and J called. Part of the clones is missing from these tables; in studies checked, under half for an unresolved V gene and the rest for unknown reasons. That table gives V, J and clone size, and the DNA gave D and trimming. Within this sample are about 180,000 clones, with 80% to 90% of them counted one time only. Roughly 1.5% of the sample comes from the top ten.

This record belongs to a study of blood T cell repertoires in COVID-19 (dated by TCRdb to 2018 to 2021). Regarding the study in general: Samples covering the acute and convalescent phases of COVID-19 were provided by collaborators in the United States, Italy and Spain. The prospective study material was composed of cDNA or gDNA derived from T cells, B-cell-depleted T cells, or PBMCs. Subjects who had been exposed to COVID-19, were actively infected with it, or had recovered from it provided the deeply sampled blood TCRbeta repertoires that made up the dataset. A freely available public database, intended as a resource for researchers studying the immune response to SARS-CoV-2, is where the repertoires were released. The samples were drawn from the first 160 participants of the ongoing ImmuneRACE study and from some 1,300 subjects provided by 6 global collaborators. Sample metadata almost always included a de-identified subject ID, COVID-19 status, age in years and sex. Where available, HLA class I and class II types were taken from metadata supplied by the sample provider and were not determined by assay-based typing. The paper as a whole reports these results and caveats: Clinical and demographic metadata were provided uncurated, with the amount varying by source and participant.

The CDR3 runs 15 residues from the cysteine to the phenylalanine. The kept DNA is CDR3 alone, 45 bases in frame from the first base. The germline V gene (reference sequence) gives CDR1 as LGHDT and CDR2 as YNNKEL. Here V drops 7 bases and J drops 8 bases, and the junction holds 10 bases not matched to any gene. The sequencing sample was made of peripheral blood. The source of this sequence is a woman aged 45-60 years with acute or convalescent COVID-19. The rearranged segments are TRBV3-1 (or the pseudogene TRBV3-2) and TRBJ2-1, with 11 central nucleotides matching TRBD2. The CDR3 reads CASNLRLAGRDEQFF. Read as DNA, the sequence is TGTGCCAGCAACTTACGACTAGCGGGAAGGGATGAGCAGTTCTTC.